In this sample, the clone carrying this TCR beta chain turned up many times. Its specificity is unknown. Amplified TCR beta CDR3 regions came from RNA transcripts. First-round RT-PCR of the TCR CDR3 relied on the HTBI primer set. TCRdb reprocessed the multiplex PCR reads with MiXCR, giving one entry per CDR3 protein. The data show around 600,000 distinct CDR3 sequences, less than 20% seen once. This entry is derived from a study of T cells in Graves' hyperthyroidism and ophthalmopathy. PBMCs stemmed from 8.5 to 10 ml fresh peripheral blood. Study outcomes and limitations: Blood also contained most expanded thyroid clonotypes above 0.001. With a median lead of 6.5 months before onset, the model predicted ophthalmopathy. Stable hyperthyroidism was separated from ophthalmopathy by a model based on 13 V-J features.

The clonotype comes from a woman aged 25 to 45 with Graves' hyperthyroidism. The sample comprised blood.

The CDR3 DNA follows: TGTGCCAGCAGCTTGGGACTAGCGGAGTACAATGAGCAGTTCTTC. Translating it yields CASSLGLAEYNEQFF. The chain combines TRBV7-9 with TRBJ2-1, with 11 positions matching TRBD2. The trim removed 3 bases at V and 4 bases at J, leaving 2 bases unmatched. CDR3 length equals 15 residues. CDR1 SEHNR and CDR2 FQNEAQ come from the germline V gene (reference sequence).